Listed below are T cell receptor beta chains from one sample, sequenced in a study of blood T cell repertoires in COVID-19. The method was immunoSEQ multiplex PCR; TCRdb's version includes in-frame clones alone and lacks a portion of them. This table has hundreds of thousands of clones, roughly 89% appearing once. The sequenced sample was PBMCs or T cells enriched from blood (not recorded which). These receptors originate from a woman aged 18-30 years who had recovered from COVID-19. CDR3s include the opening cysteine and the closing phenylalanine or tryptophan. D genes are given only for firm matches. Clone size is stated in some rows and not others, as once, few, many or a class when expanded.

J gene: TRBJ2-2; D gene: NA; V gene: TRBV2; clone size: NA; CDR3 protein: CASRRTVNGELFF; CDR3 DNA: TGTGCCAGCAGGAGGACTGTAAACGGGGAGCTGTTTTTT
J gene: TRBJ1-3; D gene: TRBD1; V gene: TRBV9; clone size: once; CDR3 protein: CASSARGSGNTIYF; CDR3 DNA: TGTGCCAGCAGCGCCAGGGGGTCTGGAAACACCATATATTTT
J gene: TRBJ1-2; D gene: TRBD1; V gene: TRBV3-1/TRBV3-2; clone size: NA; CDR3 protein: CASSLQGEGGYTF; CDR3 DNA: TGTGCCAGCAGCCTACAGGGGGAGGGGGGCTACACCTTC
J gene: TRBJ1-6; D gene: NA; V gene: TRBV5-6; clone size: NA; CDR3 protein: CASSTIDRSQNSPLHF; CDR3 DNA: TGTGCCAGCAGCACTATCGACAGAAGTCAAAATTCACCCCTCCACTTT
J gene: TRBJ1-6; D gene: NA; V gene: TRBV7-9; clone size: NA; CDR3 protein: CASSLSRGGALTPLHF; CDR3 DNA: TGTGCCAGCAGCTTAAGCCGGGGGGGTGCACTGACACCCCTCCACTTT
J gene: TRBJ1-1; D gene: TRBD1; V gene: TRBV19; clone size: NA; CDR3 protein: CASSITGGYTEAFF; CDR3 DNA: TGTGCCAGTAGTATAACAGGGGGCTACACTGAAGCTTTCTTT
J gene: TRBJ2-3; D gene: NA; V gene: TRBV28; clone size: few; CDR3 protein: CASNTGTAEVRDTQYF; CDR3 DNA: TGTGCCAGCAATACAGGAACGGCCGAGGTTCGGGATACGCAGTATTTT
J gene: TRBJ1-1; D gene: NA; V gene: TRBV27; clone size: few; CDR3 protein: CASSYRRNTEAFF; CDR3 DNA: TGTGCCAGCAGTTACCGGAGGAACACTGAAGCTTTCTTT
J gene: TRBJ1-2; D gene: NA; V gene: TRBV30; clone size: NA; CDR3 protein: CAWSLTETSGYTF; CDR3 DNA: TGTGCCTGGAGTCTTACCGAGACTAGTGGCTACACCTTC
J gene: TRBJ2-4; D gene: TRBD1; V gene: TRBV9; clone size: NA; CDR3 protein: CASSFGTGTGYIQYF; CDR3 DNA: TGTGCCAGCAGCTTCGGGACAGGGACGGGGTACATTCAGTACTTC
J gene: TRBJ1-2; D gene: NA; V gene: TRBV27; clone size: few; CDR3 protein: CASRSLAGWDLTNYGYTF; CDR3 DNA: TGTGCCAGCCGCAGTTTAGCAGGGTGGGATTTAACTAACTATGGCTACACCTTC
J gene: TRBJ1-2; D gene: NA; V gene: TRBV27; clone size: NA; CDR3 protein: CASSPQRQNYGYTF; CDR3 DNA: TGTGCCAGCAGTCCCCAGCGACAGAACTATGGCTACACCTTC
J gene: TRBJ2-5; D gene: TRBD2; V gene: TRBV2; clone size: NA; CDR3 protein: CASRREGRIQETQYF; CDR3 DNA: TGTGCCAGCAGGAGGGAGGGGCGCATCCAAGAGACCCAGTACTTC
J gene: TRBJ1-1; D gene: NA; V gene: TRBV28; clone size: NA; CDR3 protein: CASSLFRRGTEAFF; CDR3 DNA: TGTGCCAGCAGTTTATTCAGGCGGGGCACTGAAGCTTTCTTT
J gene: TRBJ2-1; D gene: TRBD1; V gene: TRBV5-1; clone size: NA; CDR3 protein: CASSQRGPGDNEQFF; CDR3 DNA: TGCGCCAGCAGCCAAAGGGGGCCGGGTGACAATGAGCAGTTCTTC
J gene: TRBJ1-1; D gene: TRBD1; V gene: TRBV19; clone size: NA; CDR3 protein: CASRLAGGLMNTEAFF; CDR3 DNA: TGTGCCAGTAGGCTTGCAGGGGGGCTGATGAACACTGAAGCTTTCTTT
J gene: TRBJ1-2; D gene: NA; V gene: TRBV6-5; clone size: NA; CDR3 protein: CASSYAPGGGNYGYTF; CDR3 DNA: TGTGCCAGCAGTTACGCGCCGGGGGGGGGTAACTATGGCTACACCTTC
J gene: TRBJ1-1; D gene: NA; V gene: TRBV2; clone size: NA; CDR3 protein: CASSGREQKTEAFF; CDR3 DNA: TGTGCCAGCAGTGGCCGGGAACAGAAGACTGAAGCTTTCTTT
J gene: TRBJ2-4; D gene: NA; V gene: TRBV27; clone size: once; CDR3 protein: CASSFAILAKNIQYF; CDR3 DNA: TGTGCCAGCAGTTTTGCGATTCTAGCCAAAAACATTCAGTACTTC
J gene: TRBJ1-2; D gene: NA; V gene: TRBV19; clone size: NA; CDR3 protein: CASSPHRRDASGYGYTF; CDR3 DNA: TGTGCCAGTAGTCCCCATCGTCGGGATGCGTCTGGCTATGGCTACACCTTC
J gene: TRBJ2-5; D gene: TRBD2; V gene: TRBV9; clone size: NA; CDR3 protein: CASSEGLAWETQYF; CDR3 DNA: TGTGCCAGCAGCGAGGGACTAGCATGGGAGACCCAGTACTTC
J gene: TRBJ1-4; D gene: TRBD1; V gene: TRBV5-6; clone size: few; CDR3 protein: CASSPGTADNVDEKLFF; CDR3 DNA: TGTGCCAGCAGCCCCGGGACAGCTGACAATGTGGATGAAAAACTGTTTTTT
J gene: TRBJ2-5; D gene: TRBD1; V gene: TRBV5-1; clone size: NA; CDR3 protein: CASSPDRDWGTQYF; CDR3 DNA: TGCGCCAGCAGCCCGGACAGGGATTGGGGGACCCAGTACTTC
J gene: TRBJ1-2; D gene: TRBD1; V gene: TRBV5-4; clone size: NA; CDR3 protein: CASSLGTDYGYTF; CDR3 DNA: TGTGCCAGCAGCTTAGGGACAGACTATGGCTACACCTTC
J gene: TRBJ1-5; D gene: NA; V gene: TRBV21-1; clone size: NA; CDR3 protein: CASSKEGPGVGPQHF; CDR3 DNA: TGTGCCAGCAGCAAAGAGGGACCGGGGGTGGGTCCCCAGCATTTT
J gene: TRBJ2-7; D gene: NA; V gene: TRBV5-1; clone size: NA; CDR3 protein: CASRPDERRTYEQYF; CDR3 DNA: TGCGCCAGCAGACCGGATGAGAGGCGAACCTACGAGCAGTACTTC
J gene: TRBJ1-4; D gene: NA; V gene: TRBV10-2; clone size: NA; CDR3 protein: CASSKTENEKLFF; CDR3 DNA: TGCGCCAGCAGTAAGACAGAAAATGAAAAACTGTTTTTT
J gene: TRBJ1-3; D gene: NA; V gene: TRBV5-1; clone size: NA; CDR3 protein: CASSLDPPSSENTIYF; CDR3 DNA: TGCGCCAGCAGCTTGGACCCCCCGAGCTCTGAAAACACCATATATTTT
J gene: TRBJ1-1; D gene: NA; V gene: TRBV19; clone size: once; CDR3 protein: CASSIERGWGSSNTEAFF; CDR3 DNA: TGTGCCAGTAGTATAGAAAGGGGCTGGGGCAGTTCTAATACTGAAGCTTTCTTT
J gene: TRBJ2-7; D gene: NA; V gene: TRBV4-2; clone size: few; CDR3 protein: CASSLSSYEQYF; CDR3 DNA: TGTGCCAGCAGCCTTAGCTCCTACGAGCAGTACTTC
J gene: TRBJ2-2; D gene: TRBD1; V gene: TRBV19; clone size: NA; CDR3 protein: CASRTQGAAGELFF; CDR3 DNA: TGTGCCAGTAGGACACAGGGGGCGGCCGGGGAGCTGTTTTTT
J gene: TRBJ1-2; D gene: NA; V gene: TRBV10-3; clone size: NA; CDR3 protein: CAISDARGDGYTF; CDR3 DNA: TGTGCCATCAGTGACGCCAGGGGAGATGGCTACACCTTC
J gene: TRBJ1-1; D gene: NA; V gene: TRBV23-1; clone size: NA; CDR3 protein: CASSQSKQGFCTEAFF; CDR3 DNA: TGCGCCAGCAGTCAATCAAAACAGGGTTTTTGCACTGAAGCTTTCTTT
J gene: TRBJ2-1; D gene: NA; V gene: TRBV7-9; clone size: NA; CDR3 protein: CASSLLQHEQFF; CDR3 DNA: TGTGCCAGCAGCTTATTACAGCATGAGCAGTTCTTC
J gene: TRBJ2-7; D gene: TRBD1; V gene: TRBV15; clone size: NA; CDR3 protein: CATSTGTVHYEQYF; CDR3 DNA: TGTGCCACCAGCACCGGGACAGTCCACTACGAGCAGTACTTC
J gene: TRBJ2-5; D gene: TRBD1; V gene: TRBV18; clone size: once; CDR3 protein: CASSPTRGRGETQYF; CDR3 DNA: TGTGCCAGCTCACCGACCAGGGGGCGAGGGGAGACCCAGTACTTC
J gene: TRBJ1-3; D gene: TRBD1; V gene: TRBV6-5; clone size: NA; CDR3 protein: CASQDRGYSGNTIYF; CDR3 DNA: TGTGCCAGCCAGGACAGGGGATACTCTGGAAACACCATATATTTT
J gene: TRBJ1-4; D gene: TRBD1; V gene: TRBV5-5; clone size: once; CDR3 protein: CASSRTGRQGGNEKLFF; CDR3 DNA: TGTGCCAGCAGCCGGACAGGGAGGCAGGGGGGTAATGAAAAACTGTTTTTT
J gene: TRBJ2-3; D gene: TRBD2; V gene: TRBV28; clone size: NA; CDR3 protein: CASSFSGGADTQYF; CDR3 DNA: TGTGCCAGCAGTTTTAGCGGGGGGGCAGATACGCAGTATTTT
J gene: TRBJ2-1; D gene: NA; V gene: TRBV5-4; clone size: NA; CDR3 protein: CASSLSRGGNEQFF; CDR3 DNA: TGTGCCAGCAGCTTGTCTAGGGGTGGCAATGAGCAGTTCTTC
J gene: TRBJ1-5; D gene: NA; V gene: TRBV30; clone size: NA; CDR3 protein: CAWSVLSQPQHF; CDR3 DNA: TGTGCCTGGAGTGTATTGAGCCAGCCCCAGCATTTT
J gene: TRBJ1-2; D gene: NA; V gene: TRBV4-2; clone size: NA; CDR3 protein: CASSQAGGGAYGYTF; CDR3 DNA: TGTGCCAGCAGCCAAGCCGGGGGGGGAGCTTATGGCTACACCTTC
J gene: TRBJ2-3; D gene: NA; V gene: TRBV5-1; clone size: few; CDR3 protein: CASSFSTGFTDTQYF; CDR3 DNA: TGCGCCAGCAGCTTTTCAACGGGGTTCACAGATACGCAGTATTTT
J gene: TRBJ1-2; D gene: NA; V gene: TRBV28; clone size: NA; CDR3 protein: CASIQGEGYTF; CDR3 DNA: TGTGCCAGCATACAGGGCGAAGGCTACACCTTC
J gene: TRBJ1-1; D gene: NA; V gene: TRBV5-1; clone size: NA; CDR3 protein: CASTIVGGKTEAFF; CDR3 DNA: TGCGCCAGTACGATCGTCGGGGGGAAGACTGAAGCTTTCTTT
J gene: TRBJ2-5; D gene: TRBD2; V gene: TRBV10-3; clone size: NA; CDR3 protein: CAISGTSGGLETQYF; CDR3 DNA: TGTGCCATCAGCGGGACTAGCGGGGGCCTCGAGACCCAGTACTTC
J gene: TRBJ2-2; D gene: NA; V gene: TRBV13; clone size: NA; CDR3 protein: CASSLEGYGRRNTGELFF; CDR3 DNA: TGTGCCAGCAGCTTAGAGGGTTACGGGAGACGGAACACCGGGGAGCTGTTTTTT
J gene: TRBJ1-5; D gene: NA; V gene: TRBV28; clone size: NA; CDR3 protein: CASSGWPIINQPQHF; CDR3 DNA: TGTGCCAGCTCAGGTTGGCCTATCATTAATCAGCCCCAGCATTTT
J gene: TRBJ2-7; D gene: TRBD1; V gene: TRBV2; clone size: NA; CDR3 protein: CASTWDRGIDEQYF; CDR3 DNA: TGTGCCAGCACTTGGGACAGGGGTATCGACGAGCAGTACTTC
J gene: TRBJ1-2; D gene: TRBD1; V gene: TRBV4-2; clone size: once; CDR3 protein: CASSPRQGAEYTNYGYTF; CDR3 DNA: TGTGCCAGCAGCCCGAGACAGGGGGCGGAATATACTAACTATGGCTACACCTTC